This T cell receptor (beta chain) was documented in a study of cytomegalovirus exposure and HLA in healthy donors. Findings of the study overall: Productive status was seen about 90% or about 30% of the time for most TCR beta V segments in an earlier analysis. Accurate predictions that matched the HLA-A and HLA-B alleles of most subjects were reportedly made from TCR beta sequences.

There are a few counts of this clone. The antigen is unknown. CDR3 length: 14 amino acids. The V gene lost 0 bases and the J gene lost 7 bases, with 12 bases spanning the gap. CDR1 is SGHTA and CDR2 is FQGTGA in the germline V gene. With 60 Vbeta and 13 Jbeta primers, the PCR was carried out. Study processing details: An analysis performed later counted 73 million or so unique TCR beta chains (roughly 11 million of them shared). Using immunoSEQ multiplex PCR, the repertoire was profiled, and TCRdb retains in-frame clones only, with some absent. V, J and clone size are those of that table, while D and trimming were read from the DNA. The sample comprises more than 90,000 clones, about 79% of which are singletons, and about 4% rests with the top ten.

Specimen: PBMCs. The receptor comes from a man aged 45-65 years in good health and CMV-seronegative. The chain combines TRBV7-3 with TRBJ1-2; D might be TRBD1 (5 bases). CDR3 sequence reads: CASSLTGGGAGYTF. The DNA of the CDR3 is TGTGCCAGCAGCTTAACGGGGGGGGGAGCTGGCTACACCTTC.